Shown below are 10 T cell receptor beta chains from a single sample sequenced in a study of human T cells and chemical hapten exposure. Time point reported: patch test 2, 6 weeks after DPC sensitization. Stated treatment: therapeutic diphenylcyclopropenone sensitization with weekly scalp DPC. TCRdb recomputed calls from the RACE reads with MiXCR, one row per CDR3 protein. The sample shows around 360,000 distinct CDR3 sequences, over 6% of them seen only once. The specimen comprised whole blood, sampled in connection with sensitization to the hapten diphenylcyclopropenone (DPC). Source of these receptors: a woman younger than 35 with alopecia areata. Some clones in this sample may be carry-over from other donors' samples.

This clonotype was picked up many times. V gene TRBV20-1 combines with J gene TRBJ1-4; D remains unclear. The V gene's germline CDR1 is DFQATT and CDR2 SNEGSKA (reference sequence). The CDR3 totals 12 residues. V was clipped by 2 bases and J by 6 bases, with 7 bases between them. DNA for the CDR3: TGCAGTGCTAGACCCCTCGATGAAAAACTGTTTTTT. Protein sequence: CSARPLDEKLFF.

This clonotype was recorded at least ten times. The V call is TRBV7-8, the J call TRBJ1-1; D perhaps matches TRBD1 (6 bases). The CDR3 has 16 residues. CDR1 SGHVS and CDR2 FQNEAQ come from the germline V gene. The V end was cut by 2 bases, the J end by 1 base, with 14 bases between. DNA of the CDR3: TGTGCCAGCAGCTTATCGGGACACCTAGAGAACACTGAAGCTTTCTTT. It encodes CASSLSGHLENTEAFF.

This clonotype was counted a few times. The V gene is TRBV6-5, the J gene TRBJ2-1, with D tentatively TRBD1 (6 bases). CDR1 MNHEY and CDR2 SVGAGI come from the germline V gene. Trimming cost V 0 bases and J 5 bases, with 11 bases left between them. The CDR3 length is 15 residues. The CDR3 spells CASSYSMGANNEQFF. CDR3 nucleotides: TGTGCCAGCAGTTACTCTATGGGGGCGAACAATGAGCAGTTCTTC.

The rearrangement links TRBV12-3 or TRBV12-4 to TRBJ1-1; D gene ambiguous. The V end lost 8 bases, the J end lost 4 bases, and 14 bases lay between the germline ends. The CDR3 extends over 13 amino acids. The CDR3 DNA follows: TGTGCCAGCGCTCTTTCCGGCGGCACTGAAGCTTTCTTT. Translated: CASALSGGTEAFF.

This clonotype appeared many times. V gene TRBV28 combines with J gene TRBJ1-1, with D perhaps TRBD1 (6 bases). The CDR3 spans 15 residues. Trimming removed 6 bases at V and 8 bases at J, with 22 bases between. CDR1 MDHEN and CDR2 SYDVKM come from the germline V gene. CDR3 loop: CASSPPTGRGIEAFF. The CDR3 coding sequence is TGTGCCAGCAGCCCACCGACAGGTCGGGGTATCGAAGCTTTCTTT.

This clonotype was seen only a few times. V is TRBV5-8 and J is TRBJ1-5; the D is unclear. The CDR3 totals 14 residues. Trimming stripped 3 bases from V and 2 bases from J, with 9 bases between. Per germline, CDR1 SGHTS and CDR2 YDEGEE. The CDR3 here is CASSSPWGNQPQHF. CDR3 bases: TGTGCCAGCAGCTCCCCTTGGGGCAATCAGCCCCAGCATTTT. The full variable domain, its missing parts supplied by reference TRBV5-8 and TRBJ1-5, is EAGVTQSPTHLIKTRGQQATLRCSPISGHTSVYWYQQALGLGLQFLLWYDEGEERNRGNFPPRFSGRQFPNYSSELNVNALELEDSALYLCASSSPWGNQPQHFGDGTRLSIL.

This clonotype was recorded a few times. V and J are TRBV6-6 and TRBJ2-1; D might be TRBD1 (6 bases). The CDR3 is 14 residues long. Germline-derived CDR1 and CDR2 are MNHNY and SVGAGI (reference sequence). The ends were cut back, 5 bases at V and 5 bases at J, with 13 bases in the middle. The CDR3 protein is CASSAQGWDNEQFF. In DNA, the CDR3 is TGTGCCAGCAGTGCACAGGGTTGGGACAATGAGCAGTTCTTC.

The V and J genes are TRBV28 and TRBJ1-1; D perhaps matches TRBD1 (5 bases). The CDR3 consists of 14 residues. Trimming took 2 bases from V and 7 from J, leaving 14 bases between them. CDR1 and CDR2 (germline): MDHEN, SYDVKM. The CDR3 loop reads CASSLAAGYSEAFF. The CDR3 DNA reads TGTGCCAGCAGTTTAGCTGCAGGGTATAGTGAAGCTTTCTTT.

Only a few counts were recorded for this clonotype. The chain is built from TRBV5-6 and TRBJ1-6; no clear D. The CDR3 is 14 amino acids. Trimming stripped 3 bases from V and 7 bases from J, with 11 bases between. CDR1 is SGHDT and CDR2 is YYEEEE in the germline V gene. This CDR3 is CASSYSISNSPLHF. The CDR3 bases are TGTGCCAGCAGCTACTCTATCAGCAATTCACCCCTCCACTTT.

CDR3 in DNA: TGTGCCACCAGACAGGGGGGAAGTCAGCCCCAGCATTTT. Amino acid sequence: CATRQGGSQPQHF. The rearrangement joins TRBV6-5 to TRBJ1-5; TRBD1 aligns across 9 bases. This CDR3 spans 13 amino acids. The germline V gene has CDR1 MNHEY and CDR2 SVGAGI. The V and J ends lost 10 bases and 6 bases, in that order; junction bases with no gene match: 7.